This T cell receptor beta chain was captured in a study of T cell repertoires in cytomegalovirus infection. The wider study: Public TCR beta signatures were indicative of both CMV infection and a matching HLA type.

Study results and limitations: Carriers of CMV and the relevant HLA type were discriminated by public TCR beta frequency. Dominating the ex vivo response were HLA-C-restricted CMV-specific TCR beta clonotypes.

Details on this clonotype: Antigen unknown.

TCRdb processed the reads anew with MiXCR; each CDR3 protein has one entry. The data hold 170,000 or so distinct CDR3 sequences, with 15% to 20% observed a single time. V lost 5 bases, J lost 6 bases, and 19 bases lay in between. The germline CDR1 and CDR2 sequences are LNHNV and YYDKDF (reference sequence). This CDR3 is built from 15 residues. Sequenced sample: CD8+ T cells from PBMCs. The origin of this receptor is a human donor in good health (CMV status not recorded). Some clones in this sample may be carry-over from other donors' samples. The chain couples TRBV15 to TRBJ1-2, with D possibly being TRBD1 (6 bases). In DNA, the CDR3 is TGTGCCACCAGCTTGACTCCAGGGGAGGAGAATGGCTACACCTTC. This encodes CATSLTPGEENGYTF.